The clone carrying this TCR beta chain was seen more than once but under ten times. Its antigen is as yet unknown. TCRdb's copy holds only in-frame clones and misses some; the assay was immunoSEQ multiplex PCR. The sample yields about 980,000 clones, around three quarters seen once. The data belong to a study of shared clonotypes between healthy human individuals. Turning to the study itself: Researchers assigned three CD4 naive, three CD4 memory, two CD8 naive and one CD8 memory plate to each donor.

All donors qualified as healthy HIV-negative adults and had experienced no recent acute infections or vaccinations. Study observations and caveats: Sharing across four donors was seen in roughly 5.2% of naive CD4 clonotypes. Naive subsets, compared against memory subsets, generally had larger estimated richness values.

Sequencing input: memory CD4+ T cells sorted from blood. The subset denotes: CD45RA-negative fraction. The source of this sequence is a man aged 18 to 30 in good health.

The CDR3 bases are TGTGCCAGCAGCCAAGGGTTCGATCGGGGAGAAAAACTGTTTTTT. Residues: CASSQGFDRGEKLFF. This chain joins TRBV14 and TRBJ1-4, with D unresolved. V was clipped by 1 base and J by 8 bases, with 14 bases between them. CDR3 length: 15 amino acids. The germline V gene encodes CDR1 SGHDN and CDR2 FVKESK.